This T cell receptor (beta chain) is drawn from a study of T cell repertoires in cytomegalovirus infection. The CDR3 is 18 residues long. V was pared by 2 bases and J by 4 bases, with 16 bases of the junction left unmatched. Remarks on this clonotype: What it binds is unknown.

MiXCR, applied by TCRdb to the reads, yields one record per CDR3 protein. There are under 300,000 distinct CDR3 sequences in the sample; 20% to 25% occur only once, and 15% to 20% lies in the top ten. The receptor was isolated from a human donor in good health (CMV status not recorded). Some clones in this sample may be carry-over from other donors' samples. This chain uses TRBV12-3 or TRBV12-4 with TRBJ2-5, with 7 bases aligning to TRBD2. The sequenced sample was cultured PBMCs, obtained from culture after CMV antigen stimulation. CDR3 protein: CASSLSAPGRGRGETQYF. Here the CDR3 DNA reads TGTGCCAGCAGTTTATCAGCCCCAGGGCGCGGGAGAGGAGAGACCCAGTACTTC.